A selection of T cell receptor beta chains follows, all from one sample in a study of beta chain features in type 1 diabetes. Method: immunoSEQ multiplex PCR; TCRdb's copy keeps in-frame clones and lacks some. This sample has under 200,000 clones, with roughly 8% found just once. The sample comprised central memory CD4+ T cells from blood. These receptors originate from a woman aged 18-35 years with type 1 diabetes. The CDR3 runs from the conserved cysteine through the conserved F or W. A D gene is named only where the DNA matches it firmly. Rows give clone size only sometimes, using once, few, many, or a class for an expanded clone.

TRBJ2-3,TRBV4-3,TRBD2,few,CASSQAGGAQTDTQYF,TGCGCCAGCAGCCAGGCGGGGGGGGCGCAGACAGATACGCAGTATTTT
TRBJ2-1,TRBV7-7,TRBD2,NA,CASSLGQASGGEQFF,TGTGCCAGCAGCTTAGGTCAGGCTAGCGGGGGGGAGCAGTTCTTC
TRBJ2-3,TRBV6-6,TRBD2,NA,CASSYGAGVSTDTQYF,TGTGCCAGCAGTTACGGGGCGGGGGTCTCCACAGATACGCAGTATTTT
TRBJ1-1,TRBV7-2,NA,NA,CASSSGPLEAFF,TGTGCCAGCAGCTCAGGGCCCCTTGAAGCTTTCTTT
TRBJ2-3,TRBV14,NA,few,CASSQDTGPPTDTQYF,TGTGCCAGCAGCCAAGATACTGGGCCTCCGACAGATACGCAGTATTTT
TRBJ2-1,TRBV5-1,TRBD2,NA,CASSTGLAPSSYNEQFF,TGCGCCAGCAGCACGGGACTAGCGCCGAGCTCCTACAATGAGCAGTTCTTC
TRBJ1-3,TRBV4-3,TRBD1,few,CASSRLGSPGQVANTIYF,TGCGCCAGCAGCCGCCTCGGGTCTCCGGGACAGGTTGCTAACACCATATATTTT
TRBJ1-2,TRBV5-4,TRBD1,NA,CASSARQGYGYTF,TGTGCCAGCAGCGCAAGACAGGGATATGGCTACACCTTC
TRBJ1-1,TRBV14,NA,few,CASSLQADTEAFF,TGTGCCAGCAGCCTACAGGCGGACACTGAAGCTTTCTTT
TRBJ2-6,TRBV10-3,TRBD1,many,CAISPGQGGSGANVLTF,TGTGCCATCAGTCCGGGACAGGGAGGATCTGGGGCCAACGTCCTGACTTTC
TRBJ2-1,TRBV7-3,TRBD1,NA,CASSFQGAGEQFF,TGTGCCAGCAGCTTCCAGGGGGCGGGCGAGCAGTTCTTC
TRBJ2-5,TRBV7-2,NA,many,CASSLEGGGGGWETQYF,TGTGCCAGCAGCTTAGAAGGGGGGGGTGGAGGTTGGGAGACCCAGTACTTC
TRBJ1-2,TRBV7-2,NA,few,CASSDLYYGYTF,TGTGCCAGCAGTGACTTGTATTATGGCTACACCTTC
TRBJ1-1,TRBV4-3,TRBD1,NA,CASSRGQITEAFF,TGCGCCAGCAGTAGGGGGCAAATCACTGAAGCTTTCTTT
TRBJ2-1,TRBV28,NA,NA,CASSLINNEQFF,TGTGCCAGCAGTTTAATCAACAATGAGCAGTTCTTC
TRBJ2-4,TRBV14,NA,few,CASSHLDSHHKNIQYF,TGTGCCAGCAGCCACCTGGACAGTCACCACAAAAACATTCAGTACTTC
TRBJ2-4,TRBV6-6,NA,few,CASRDTTGTGNIQYF,TGTGCCAGCAGGGACACTACAGGGACGGGAAACATTCAGTACTTC
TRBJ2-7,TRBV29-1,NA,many,CSVNLFPGSYEQYF,TGCAGCGTTAATCTCTTCCCGGGTTCGTACGAGCAGTACTTC
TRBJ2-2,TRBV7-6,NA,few,CASSLSLGINTGELFF,TGTGCCAGCAGCTTGTCGCTAGGCATTAACACCGGGGAGCTGTTTTTT
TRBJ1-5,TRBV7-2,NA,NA,CASSLRGNQPQHF,TGTGCCAGCAGTCTACGGGGGAATCAGCCCCAGCATTTT
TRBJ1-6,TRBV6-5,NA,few,CASSYYRNNSPLHF,TGTGCCAGCAGTTACTACAGAAATAATTCACCCCTCCACTTT
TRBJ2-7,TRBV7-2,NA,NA,CASSLGRGTHEQYF,TGTGCCAGCAGCTTAGGTCGGGGAACACACGAGCAGTACTTC
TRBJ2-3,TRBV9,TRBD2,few,CASGGGLAHTDTQYF,TGTGCCAGCGGAGGGGGACTAGCCCACACAGATACGCAGTATTTT
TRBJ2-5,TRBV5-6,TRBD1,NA,CASSLEGAKTQYF,TGTGCCAGCAGCTTGGAGGGGGCGAAGACCCAGTACTTC
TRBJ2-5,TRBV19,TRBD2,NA,CASTPTWGGTQYF,TGTGCCAGTACCCCGACCTGGGGGGGGACCCAGTACTTC
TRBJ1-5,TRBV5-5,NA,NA,CASSLGSKGGQPQHF,TGTGCCAGCAGCTTAGGGTCCAAGGGAGGTCAGCCCCAGCATTTT
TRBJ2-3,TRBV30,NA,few,CASQEGRGTDTQYF,TGTGCCAGCCAGGAGGGCAGAGGGACAGATACGCAGTATTTT
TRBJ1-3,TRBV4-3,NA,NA,CASSPILRGGDTIYF,TGCGCCAGCAGCCCGATACTGCGAGGGGGGGACACCATATATTTT
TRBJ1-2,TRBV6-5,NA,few,CASSPGSYGYTF,TGTGCCAGCAGTCCTGGCTCATATGGCTACACCTTC
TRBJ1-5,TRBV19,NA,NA,CASRRAAGVSNQPQHF,TGTGCCAGTAGACGCGCGGCGGGGGTGAGTAATCAGCCCCAGCATTTT
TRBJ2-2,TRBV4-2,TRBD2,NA,CASSPELAGGPGGELFF,TGTGCCAGCAGCCCCGAGTTGGCGGGAGGGCCGGGCGGGGAGCTGTTTTTT